The present entry profiles one T cell receptor (beta chain) with its context. Its specificity is unknown. Primers included in the PCR were 60 Vbeta and 13 Jbeta primers. The assay was immunoSEQ multiplex PCR, and TCRdb's table has in-frame clones only and misses some. The table records about 200,000 clones, 81% of them present only once. With 1 base removed from V and 7 bases from J, the gap between germline ends came to 8 bases. The CDR3 is 12 amino acids. Germline CDR1 and CDR2: SGHVS and FQNEAQ. The record originates from a study of cytomegalovirus exposure and HLA in healthy donors. Whole-study results and caveats: TCR beta chains associated with HLA were, in a later analysis, more clonally expanded than equally common others. TCR beta V- and J-gene trimming was later associated with a missense DCLRE1C variant. A later analysis found most CMV-associated TCR beta chains apparently HLA-restricted.

The source of this sequence is a man aged 40-50 years in good health and CMV-seropositive. Sequencing was done on a sample of PBMCs. J is TRBJ2-7 and V is TRBV7-8; D not resolved. CDR3 nucleotides: TGTGCCAGCAGCTTAGGAGTGAGAGAGCAGTACTTC. This translates into CASSLGVREQYF. The entire variable domain, with the rest obtained from reference TRBV7-8 and TRBJ2-7, is as follows: GAGVSQSPRYKVAKRGQDVALRCDPISGHVSLFWYQQALGQGPEFLTYFQNEAQLDKSGLPSDRFFAERPEGSVSTLKIQRTQQEDSAVYLCASSLGVREQYFGPGTRLTVT.